The clone carrying this T cell receptor (beta chain) appeared a few times. Trimming took off 8 bases at V and 0 bases at J, with 15 bases between the two ends. This CDR3 comprises 15 residues. In germline, CDR1 is SNHLY, CDR2 FYNNEI. The sample comes from a study of T cells in Graves' hyperthyroidism and ophthalmopathy. Amplification of TCR beta CDR3 regions was performed using RNA transcripts as template. Carried out on the TCR CDR3, a first-round RT-PCR used the HTBI primer set. From the multiplex PCR reads, TCRdb called clonotypes with MiXCR, one entry per CDR3 protein. The sample lists some 740,000 distinct CDR3 sequences, 13% to 15% occurring once.

The TCR originated in a young woman with Graves' hyperthyroidism. The sample comprised blood. The chain employs TRBV2 and TRBJ2-3; D remains unclear. CDR3 coding DNA: TGTGCCAGCTTAACTTCCCGAACCAGCACAGATACGCAGTATTTT. Translated: CASLTSRTSTDTQYF. Together with reference TRBV2 and TRBJ2-3, the CDR3 gives the full variable domain: EPEVTQTPSHQVTQMGQEVILRCVPISNHLYFYWYRQILGQKVEFLVSFYNNEISEKSEIFDDQFSVERPDGSNFTLKIRSTKLEDSAMYFCASLTSRTSTDTQYFGPGTRLTVL.